Presented here are 4 T cell receptor beta chains from one specimen sequenced in a study of beta chain features in type 1 diabetes. Sequencing targeted expressed TCRB transcripts, as all isolated RNA had been reverse transcribed. Some clones are missing from TCRdb's copy, which holds only in-frame ones; the method was immunoSEQ multiplex PCR. Counted here are about half a million clones, 30% occurring once; the ten biggest clones make up about 0.06%. What was sequenced was naive CD4+ T cells from blood. These receptors were taken from a man aged 18 to 29 in good health.

The J gene is TRBJ2-7, the V gene TRBV30, with 7 bases matching TRBD2. Germline values: CDR1 GTSNPN, CDR2 SVGIG (reference sequence). Unmatched junction bases numbered 6, after V lost 4 bases and J lost 0 bases. The CDR3 is 14 residues long. DNA for the CDR3: TGTGCCTGGATGGCTAGCGGTTTCTCCTACGAGCAGTACTTC. Translating gives CAWMASGFSYEQYF.

This clone was seen a handful of times. The rearrangement joins TRBV30 to TRBJ1-1; 9 bases match TRBD1. The germline gives CDR1 GTSNPN, CDR2 SVGIG (reference sequence). This CDR3 contains 14 residues. With 5 bases clipped from V and 0 bases from J, the junction kept 4 bases outside the gene matches. CDR3 DNA: TGTGCCTGGTTAACAGGGGGCGTGAACACTGAAGCTTTCTTT. It translates to CAWLTGGVNTEAFF.

V and J are TRBV7-9 and TRBJ2-1, with D possibly being TRBD2 (6 bases). V dropped 9 bases and J dropped 8 bases, with 17 bases sitting between them. The germline gives CDR1 SEHNR, CDR2 FQNEAQ (reference sequence). This CDR3 has 13 residues. CDR3: CASSPAGRDEQFF. The CDR3 DNA reads as TGTGCCAGTTCCCCGGCGGGGCGCGATGAGCAGTTCTTC.

This clone was seen a few times. This sequence joins TRBV5-1 and TRBJ2-7; 9 nucleotides agree with TRBD2. The CDR3 consists of 16 residues. Germline CDR1 SGHRS, CDR2 YFSETQ. The trim removed 4 bases at V and 4 bases at J, leaving 12 bases unmatched. The CDR3 DNA follows: TGCGCCAGCAGCACACGCTCCGGGACTAGCAGTTACGAGCAGTACTTC. Translated, it gives CASSTRSGTSSYEQYF.